These T cell receptor beta chains were read from a single sample in a study of blood T cells in healthy people across ages. Each CDR3 protein is one row after TCRdb ran MiXCR on the 5' RACE reads. This sample has some 900,000 distinct CDR3 sequences, with around 30% found just once. Sequenced material: blood. Receptors originate from an elderly woman in good health. Both conserved end residues are part of each CDR3. Size is stated for part of the rows, as once, few or many counts, or as a class when the clone is expanded.

>TRBV6-6|NA|TRBJ1-4
CASSPQFLALFF
>TRBV7-2|few|TRBJ1-3
CASSPGQGTGNTIYF
>TRBV6-1|few|TRBJ1-5
CASSEDGSRPQHF
>TRBV10-3|few|TRBJ1-2
CAISQTGGAYGYTF
>TRBV30|few|TRBJ1-5
CAWSVGGTRNQPQHF
>TRBV9|NA|TRBJ2-2
CASSVRGDSNTGELFF
>TRBV6-2/TRBV6-3|NA|TRBJ2-1
CASSYREYNEQFF
>TRBV5-1|many|TRBJ2-1
CASSLAFSGASYNEQFF
>TRBV12-3/TRBV12-4|many|TRBJ1-2
CASSLAVGNGYTF
>TRBV28|many|TRBJ2-5
CASSPGTSGGGRQETQYF
>TRBV6-5|NA|TRBJ1-1
CASSYLRGGTEAFF
>TRBV11-2|NA|TRBJ2-2
CASGRTGAAGGGELFF